At least ten counts were recorded for the clone carrying this T cell receptor (beta chain). Germline lookup yields CDR1 LGHNA and CDR2 YSLEER. The ends lost 4 bases at V and 0 bases at J; junction bases unmatched: 6. This CDR3 has 15 amino acids. This sample was included in a study of T cells of healthy individuals. TCRdb redid the calling of the 5' RACE reads with MiXCR, one entry per CDR3 protein. The table has some 69,000 distinct CDR3 sequences, around 16% seen once; the top ten hold around 4.5%. The receptor comes from a human donor in good health. The V gene is TRBV4-3, the J gene TRBJ2-7; 7 positions agree with TRBD2. Written as DNA, the CDR3 is TGCGCCAGCAGCCTGAGCAGGACTAGCTCCTACGAGCAGTACTTC. Its protein is CASSLSRTSSYEQYF.